This entry lists 7 T cell receptor beta chains sequenced from one sample in a study of glioma-infiltrating T cells after dendritic cell vaccination. The protocol was immunoSEQ multiplex PCR, while the TCRdb copy is restricted to in-frame clones and leaves out a portion. The table lists roughly 100,000 clones, roughly 89% of them singletons. The time point: after dendritic cell vaccination, including at tumor progression/relapse. Here the sequenced sample was blood, taken after dendritic cell vaccination. The receptors were sampled from a human donor with glioblastoma.

The V call is TRBV28, the J call TRBJ1-1, with 10 bases lining up with TRBD1. The germline V gene has CDR1 MDHEN and CDR2 SYDVKM. The J segment lost 5 bases and the V segment lost 4 bases, leaving 7 bases of the junction unmatched. The CDR3 runs 15 residues. The CDR3 loop is CASSSIPGQGTEAFF. The CDR3 DNA reads TGTGCCAGCAGTTCGATTCCGGGACAGGGGACTGAAGCTTTCTTT.

V usage is TRBV5-4 and J usage is TRBJ2-2; 9 bases are a match to TRBD1. Germline values: CDR1 SGHNT, CDR2 YYREEE (reference sequence). With V trimmed by 3 bases and J by 3 bases, 6 bases remained unmatched. CDR3 length equals 16 residues. This CDR3 is CASSSPRQGDTGELFF. The CDR3 region has the DNA TGTGCCAGCAGCTCCCCGCGACAGGGGGACACCGGGGAGCTGTTTTTT.

The rearrangement uses TRBV4-1 and TRBJ2-1, with TRBD2 matching 11 bases. The V and J ends lost 1 base and 10 bases, in that order; junction bases with no gene match: 12. The germline CDR1 and CDR2 sequences are MGHRA and YSYEKL. The CDR3 sequence is 17 residues long. The CDR3 spells CASSQGMARVAGGEQFF. CDR3 nucleotides: TGCGCCAGCAGCCAAGGGATGGCCCGGGTAGCGGGAGGGGAGCAGTTCTTC.

V gene TRBV6-1 combines with J gene TRBJ2-7, with 11 bases fitting TRBD1. Germline V lookup: CDR1 MNHNS, CDR2 SASEGT. Trimming at V came to 1 base and at J to 2 bases, leaving 1 base not matched to a gene. This CDR3 has 15 residues. CDR3 bases: TGTGCCAGCAGTGAAGGGACAGGGGGCCCCTACGAGCAGTACTTC. As protein: CASSEGTGGPYEQYF.

A remark on this clone: The sample contains more than one DNA sequence encoding this CDR3. V is TRBV6-5 and J is TRBJ1-6; TRBD1 might be the D (6 bases). CDR1 and CDR2 (germline): MNHEY, SVGAGI. The CDR3 totals 14 residues. The germline V and J ends were trimmed by 9 bases and 0 bases, with 9 bases remaining between them. CDR3 nucleotides: TGTGCCAGTGGGGGCAGCTCCTATAATTCACCCCTCCACTTT. Its translation is CASGGSSYNSPLHF.

J is TRBJ2-1 and V is TRBV27, with D maybe TRBD2 (6 bases). CDR3 length: 14 amino acids. Germline CDR1 and CDR2: MNHEY and SMNVEV (reference sequence). Trimming left V 10 bases short and J 6 bases short, with 19 bases between. CDR3 sequence: CATHRSGPINEQFF. In nucleotides, the CDR3 is TGTGCCACCCATCGGAGCGGGCCAATCAATGAGCAGTTCTTC.

In its sample, this clone was seen once. The chain combines TRBV5-1 with TRBJ2-3, with D hard to call. Deletions cut 6 bases from V and 3 bases from J, with 11 bases between. In germline, CDR1 is SGHRS, CDR2 YFSETQ. The CDR3 runs 13 residues. The DNA for the CDR3 is TGCGCCAGCACCACGACTTTAACAGATACGCAGTATTTT. Its protein product is CASTTTLTDTQYF.